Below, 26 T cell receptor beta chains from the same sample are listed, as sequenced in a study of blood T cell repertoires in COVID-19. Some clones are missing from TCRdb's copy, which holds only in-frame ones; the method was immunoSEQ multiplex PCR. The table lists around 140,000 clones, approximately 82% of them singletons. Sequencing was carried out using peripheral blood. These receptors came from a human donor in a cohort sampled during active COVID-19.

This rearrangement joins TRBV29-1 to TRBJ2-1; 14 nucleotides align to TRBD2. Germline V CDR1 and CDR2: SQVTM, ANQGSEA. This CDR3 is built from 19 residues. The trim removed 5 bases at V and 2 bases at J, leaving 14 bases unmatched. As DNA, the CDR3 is TGCAGCGTTCCCAGTCGACTAGCGGGAGGGACAACCGCCTACAATGAGCAGTTCTTC. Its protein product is CSVPSRLAGGTTAYNEQFF.

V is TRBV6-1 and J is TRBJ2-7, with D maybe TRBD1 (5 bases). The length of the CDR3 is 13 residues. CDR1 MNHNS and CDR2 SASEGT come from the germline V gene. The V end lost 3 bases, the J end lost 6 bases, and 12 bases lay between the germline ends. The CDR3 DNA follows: TGTGCCAGCAGTGAGGGGTGGGGCCTCGAGCAGTACTTC. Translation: CASSEGWGLEQYF.

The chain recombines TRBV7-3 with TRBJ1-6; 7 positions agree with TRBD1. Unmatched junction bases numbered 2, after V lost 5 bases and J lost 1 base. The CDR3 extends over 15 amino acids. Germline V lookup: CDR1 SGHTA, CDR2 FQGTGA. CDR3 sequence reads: CASSQGGSYNSPLHF. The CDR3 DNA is TGTGCCAGCAGCCAGGGGGGTTCCTATAATTCACCCCTCCACTTT.

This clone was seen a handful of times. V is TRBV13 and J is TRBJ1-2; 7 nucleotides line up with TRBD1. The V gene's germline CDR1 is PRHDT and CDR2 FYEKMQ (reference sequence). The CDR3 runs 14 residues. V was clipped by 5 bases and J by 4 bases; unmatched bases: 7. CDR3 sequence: CASSVGQLIYGYTF. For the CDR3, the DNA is TGTGCCAGCAGCGTGGGACAGCTCATCTATGGCTACACCTTC.

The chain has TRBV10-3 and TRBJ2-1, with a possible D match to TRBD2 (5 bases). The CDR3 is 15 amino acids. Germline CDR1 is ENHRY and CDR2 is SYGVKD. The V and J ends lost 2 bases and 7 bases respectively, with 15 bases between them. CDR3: CAISEGSTPSNEQFF. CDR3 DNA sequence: TGTGCCATCAGTGAGGGGAGTACCCCCTCAAATGAGCAGTTCTTC.

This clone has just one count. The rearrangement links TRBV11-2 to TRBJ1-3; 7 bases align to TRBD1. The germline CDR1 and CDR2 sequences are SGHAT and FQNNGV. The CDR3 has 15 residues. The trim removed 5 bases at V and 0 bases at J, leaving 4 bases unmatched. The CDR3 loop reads CASSRRTGSGNTIYF. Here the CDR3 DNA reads TGTGCCAGCAGCCGTCGGACAGGCTCTGGAAACACCATATATTTT. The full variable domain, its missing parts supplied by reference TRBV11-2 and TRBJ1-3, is EAGVAQSPRYKIIEKRQSVAFWCNPISGHATLYWYQQILGQGPKLLIQFQNNGVVDDSQLPKDRFSAERLKGVDSTLKIQPAKLEDSAVYLCASSRRTGSGNTIYFGEGSWLTVV.

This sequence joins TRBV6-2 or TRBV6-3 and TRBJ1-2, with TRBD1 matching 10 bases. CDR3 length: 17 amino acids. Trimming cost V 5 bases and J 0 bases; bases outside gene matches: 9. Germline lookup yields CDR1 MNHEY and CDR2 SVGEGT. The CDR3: CASSRTGTGVPNYGYTF. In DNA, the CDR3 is TGTGCCAGCAGTCGTACCGGGACAGGGGTACCTAACTATGGCTACACCTTC.

CDR3 in amino acids: CASSLVSAGKNYEQYF. The CDR3 DNA sequence: TGTGCCAGCAGCTTAGTTTCGGCGGGGAAAAACTACGAGCAGTACTTC. This chain links TRBV7-2 with TRBJ2-7; TRBD2 is a possible D gene (6 bases). CDR3 size: 16 residues. V lost 1 base to trimming and J lost 3 bases, with 16 bases between them. CDR1 and CDR2 (germline): SGHTA, FQGNSA.

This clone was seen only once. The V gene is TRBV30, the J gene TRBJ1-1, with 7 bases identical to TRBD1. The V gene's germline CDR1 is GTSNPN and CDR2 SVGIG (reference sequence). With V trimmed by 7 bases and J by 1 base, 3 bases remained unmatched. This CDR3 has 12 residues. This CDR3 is CALDRRNTEAFF. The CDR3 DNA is TGTGCCTTGGACAGGCGGAACACTGAAGCTTTCTTT.

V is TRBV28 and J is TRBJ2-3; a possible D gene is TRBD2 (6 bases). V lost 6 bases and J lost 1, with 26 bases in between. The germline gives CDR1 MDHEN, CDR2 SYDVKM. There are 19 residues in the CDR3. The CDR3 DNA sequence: TGTGCCAGCAGCCTCCCTGGTGACCCGTGGGGGGAAGGCACAGATACGCAGTATTTT. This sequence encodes CASSLPGDPWGEGTDTQYF.

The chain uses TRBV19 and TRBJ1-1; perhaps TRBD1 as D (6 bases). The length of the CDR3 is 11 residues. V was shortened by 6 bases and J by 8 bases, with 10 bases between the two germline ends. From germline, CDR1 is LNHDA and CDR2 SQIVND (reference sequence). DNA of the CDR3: TGTGCCAGTAGACTAACAGGGGAAGCTTTCTTT. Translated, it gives CASRLTGEAFF.

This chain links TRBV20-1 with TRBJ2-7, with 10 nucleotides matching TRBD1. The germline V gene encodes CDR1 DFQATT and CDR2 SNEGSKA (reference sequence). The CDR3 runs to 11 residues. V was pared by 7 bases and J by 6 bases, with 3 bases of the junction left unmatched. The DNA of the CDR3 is TGCAGTGGTGGGACAGGGGTCGAGCAGTACTTC. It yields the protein CSGGTGVEQYF.

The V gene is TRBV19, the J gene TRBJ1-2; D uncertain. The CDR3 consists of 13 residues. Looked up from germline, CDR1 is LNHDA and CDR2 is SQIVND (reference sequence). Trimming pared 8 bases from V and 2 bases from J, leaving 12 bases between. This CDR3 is CASREGRNYGYTF. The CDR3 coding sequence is TGTGCCAGTCGGGAGGGTCGAAACTATGGCTACACCTTC. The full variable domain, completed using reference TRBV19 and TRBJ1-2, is DGGITQSPKYLFRKEGQNVTLSCEQNLNHDAMYWYRQDPGQGLRLIYYSQIVNDFQKGDIAEGYSVSREKKESFPLTVTSAQKNPTAFYLCASREGRNYGYTFGSGTRLTVV.

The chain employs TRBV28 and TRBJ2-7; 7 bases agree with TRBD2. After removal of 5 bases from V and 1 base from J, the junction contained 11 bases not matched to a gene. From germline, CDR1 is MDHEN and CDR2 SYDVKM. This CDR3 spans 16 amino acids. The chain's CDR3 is CASSPTQTSASYEQYF. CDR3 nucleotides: TGTGCCAGCAGTCCCACCCAAACTAGCGCATCCTACGAGCAGTACTTC.

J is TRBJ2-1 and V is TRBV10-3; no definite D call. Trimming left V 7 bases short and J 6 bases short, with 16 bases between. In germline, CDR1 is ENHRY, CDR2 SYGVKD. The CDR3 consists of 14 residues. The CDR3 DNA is TGTGCCATCAAACCTTTGGAGTACTTCAATGAGCAGTTCTTC. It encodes CAIKPLEYFNEQFF.

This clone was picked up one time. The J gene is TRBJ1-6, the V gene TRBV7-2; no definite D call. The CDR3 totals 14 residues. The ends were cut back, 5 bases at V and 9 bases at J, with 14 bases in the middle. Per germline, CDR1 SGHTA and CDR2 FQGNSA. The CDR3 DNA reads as TGTGCCAGCAGCACCCTACCGGAGGGTTCACCCCTCCACTTT. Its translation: CASSTLPEGSPLHF.

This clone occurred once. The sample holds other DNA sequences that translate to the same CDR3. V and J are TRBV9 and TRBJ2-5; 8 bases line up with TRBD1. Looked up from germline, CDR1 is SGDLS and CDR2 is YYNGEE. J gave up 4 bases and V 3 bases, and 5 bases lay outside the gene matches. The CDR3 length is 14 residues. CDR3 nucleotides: TGTGCCAGCAGCGAGGGGACAGGTGGAGAGACCCAGTACTTC. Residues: CASSEGTGGETQYF.

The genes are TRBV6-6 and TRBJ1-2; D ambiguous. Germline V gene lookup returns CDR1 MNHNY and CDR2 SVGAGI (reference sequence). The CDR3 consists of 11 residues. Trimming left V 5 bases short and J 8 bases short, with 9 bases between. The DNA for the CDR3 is TGTGCCAGCAGTGGAGCTCTCGGCTACACCTTC. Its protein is CASSGALGYTF.

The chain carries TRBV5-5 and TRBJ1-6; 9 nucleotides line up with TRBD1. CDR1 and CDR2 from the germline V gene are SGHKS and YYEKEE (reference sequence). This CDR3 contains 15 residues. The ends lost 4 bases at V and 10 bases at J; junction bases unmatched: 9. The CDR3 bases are TGTGCCAGCAGCACAACAGGGGGCTGGGGCTCACCCCTCCACTTT. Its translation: CASSTTGGWGSPLHF. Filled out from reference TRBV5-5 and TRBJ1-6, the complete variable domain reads DAGVTQSPTHLIKTRGQQVTLRCSPISGHKSVSWYQQVLGQGPQFIFQYYEKEERGRGNFPDRFSARQFPNYSSELNVNALLLGDSALYLCASSTTGGWGSPLHFGNGTRLTVT.

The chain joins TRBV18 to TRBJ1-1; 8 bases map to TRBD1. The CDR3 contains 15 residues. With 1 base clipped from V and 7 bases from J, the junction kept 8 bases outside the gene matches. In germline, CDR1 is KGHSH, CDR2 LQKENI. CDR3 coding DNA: TGTGCCAGCTCACCACGGGTGGGACAGGCTTATGAAGCTTTCTTT. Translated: CASSPRVGQAYEAFF.

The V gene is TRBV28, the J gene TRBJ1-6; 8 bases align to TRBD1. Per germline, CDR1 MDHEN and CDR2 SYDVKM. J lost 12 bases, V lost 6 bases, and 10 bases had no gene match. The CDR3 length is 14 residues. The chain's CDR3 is CASSPQGVILPLHF. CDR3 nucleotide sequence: TGTGCCAGCAGCCCACAGGGGGTAATTTTACCCCTCCACTTT.

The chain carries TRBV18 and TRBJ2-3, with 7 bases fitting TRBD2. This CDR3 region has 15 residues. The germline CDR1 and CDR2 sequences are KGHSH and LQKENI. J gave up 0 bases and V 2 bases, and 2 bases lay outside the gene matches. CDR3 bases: TGTGCCAGCTCACCATTTAGCGGGAGCACAGATACGCAGTATTTT. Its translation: CASSPFSGSTDTQYF.

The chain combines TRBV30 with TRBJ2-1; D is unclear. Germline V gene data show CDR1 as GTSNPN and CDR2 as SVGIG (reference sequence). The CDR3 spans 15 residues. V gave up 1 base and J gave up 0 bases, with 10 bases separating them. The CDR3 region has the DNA TGTGCCTGGAGTGGAGCGCCTACCTCCTACAATGAGCAGTTCTTC. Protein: CAWSGAPTSYNEQFF.

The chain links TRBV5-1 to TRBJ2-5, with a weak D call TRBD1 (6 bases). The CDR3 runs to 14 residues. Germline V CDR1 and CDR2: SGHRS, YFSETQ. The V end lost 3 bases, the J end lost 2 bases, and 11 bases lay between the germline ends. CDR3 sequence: CASSWQGLQETQYF. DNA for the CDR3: TGCGCCAGCAGCTGGCAGGGGCTGCAAGAGACCCAGTACTTC.

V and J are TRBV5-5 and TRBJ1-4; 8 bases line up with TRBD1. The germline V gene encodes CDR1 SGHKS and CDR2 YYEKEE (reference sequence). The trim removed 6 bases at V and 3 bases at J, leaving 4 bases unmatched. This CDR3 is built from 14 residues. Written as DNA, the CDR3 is TGTGCCAGCACCCTGGACAGGGCTAATGAAAAACTGTTTTTT. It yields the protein CASTLDRANEKLFF.

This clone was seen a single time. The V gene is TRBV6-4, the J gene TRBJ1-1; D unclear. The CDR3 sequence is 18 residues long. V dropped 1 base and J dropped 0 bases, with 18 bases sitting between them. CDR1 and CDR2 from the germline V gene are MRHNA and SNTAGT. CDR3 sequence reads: CASSDWRGLPLMNTEAFF. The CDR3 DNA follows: TGTGCCAGCAGTGACTGGAGAGGGCTTCCCCTAATGAACACTGAAGCTTTCTTT.